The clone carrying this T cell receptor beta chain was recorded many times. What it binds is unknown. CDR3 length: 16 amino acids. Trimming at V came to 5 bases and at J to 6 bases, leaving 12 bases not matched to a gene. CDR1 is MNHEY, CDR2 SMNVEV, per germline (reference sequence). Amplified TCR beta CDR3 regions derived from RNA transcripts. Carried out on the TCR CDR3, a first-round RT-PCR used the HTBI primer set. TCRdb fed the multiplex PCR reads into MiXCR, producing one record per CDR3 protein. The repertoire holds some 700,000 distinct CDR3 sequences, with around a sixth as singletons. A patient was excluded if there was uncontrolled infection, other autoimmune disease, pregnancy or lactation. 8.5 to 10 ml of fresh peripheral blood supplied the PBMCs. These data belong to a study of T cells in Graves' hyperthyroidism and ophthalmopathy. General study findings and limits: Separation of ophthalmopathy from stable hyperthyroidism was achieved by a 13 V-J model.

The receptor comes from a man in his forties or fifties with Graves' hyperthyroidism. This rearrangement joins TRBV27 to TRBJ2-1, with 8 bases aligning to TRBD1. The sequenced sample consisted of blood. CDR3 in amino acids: CASSPFFRTGLNEQFF. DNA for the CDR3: TGTGCCAGCAGTCCCTTTTTTCGGACAGGGCTCAATGAGCAGTTCTTC.